This TCR beta chain emerged from a study of blood T cell repertoires in COVID-19. Methods used by the authors: Cell counts per sample came from amplifying reference gene primers. Only in-frame clones appear in the TCRdb table, and some are missing; sequencing was by immunoSEQ multiplex PCR. V, J and clone size were drawn from that table, and D and trimming were deduced from the DNA. The data contain about 380,000 clones, about 88% of them singletons. Ages ranged from about 18 to 89 years, with residence in 24 US areas. Symptom resolution, clearance, or two negative PCRs marked donors in Cohort 3 as recovered. V shed 5 bases, J shed 2 bases, and the junction held 12 bases outside the gene matches. Per germline, CDR1 SEHNR and CDR2 FQNEAQ (reference sequence). This CDR3 contains 17 residues.

The sequence was collected from a woman aged 18-29 years who had recovered from COVID-19. Input material: PBMCs or T cells enriched from blood (not recorded which). The chain couples TRBV7-9 to TRBJ2-3, with 8 bases fitting TRBD2. CDR3: CASSPSGGGVYTDTQYF. For the CDR3, the DNA is TGTGCCAGCAGCCCAAGCGGGGGAGGGGTTTACACAGATACGCAGTATTTT.